The 3 T cell receptor beta chains below come from one sample, sequenced in a study of blood T cell repertoires in COVID-19. The method was immunoSEQ multiplex PCR; TCRdb's version includes in-frame clones alone and lacks a portion of them. The table shows around 170,000 clones, with roughly nine tenths occurring only once. Specimen: peripheral blood. All receptors come from a man aged 60 to 69 with acute or convalescent COVID-19.

The gene calls are TRBV28 and TRBJ2-2; 7 positions agree with TRBD1. Per the germline V gene, CDR1 is MDHEN and CDR2 is SYDVKM. The trim removed 10 bases at V and 4 bases at J, leaving 6 bases unmatched. This CDR3 comprises 13 residues. The CDR3, as DNA: TGTGCCACCGACAGGGACCCCACCGGGGAGCTGTTTTTT. Translated: CATDRDPTGELFF.

This clone has a handful of counts. The genes are TRBV5-1 and TRBJ1-1; D is unclear. This CDR3 contains 14 residues. Germline lookup yields CDR1 SGHRS and CDR2 YFSETQ. Trimming pared 3 bases from V and 1 base from J, leaving 10 bases between. Here the CDR3 reads CASSSSGGNTEAFF. The CDR3 nucleotides read TGCGCCAGCAGCTCCAGCGGTGGGAACACTGAAGCTTTCTTT.

The J gene is TRBJ1-5, the V gene TRBV7-9; the match to TRBD1 covers 8 bases. The CDR3 spans 13 residues. V was pared by 6 bases and J by 7 bases, with 5 bases of the junction left unmatched. Germline CDR1 reads SEHNR; CDR2 reads FQNEAQ (reference sequence). The CDR3 spells CASSLQGGQPQHF. The DNA of the CDR3 is TGTGCCAGCAGTCTACAGGGGGGGCAGCCCCAGCATTTT. The full variable domain, in which reference TRBV7-9 and TRBJ1-5 provide the parts outside the CDR3, is DTGVSQNPRHKITKRGQNVTFRCDPISEHNRLYWYRQTLGQGPEFLTYFQNEAQLEKSRLLSDRFSAERPKGSFSTLEIQRTEQGDSAMYLCASSLQGGQPQHFGDGTRLSIL.